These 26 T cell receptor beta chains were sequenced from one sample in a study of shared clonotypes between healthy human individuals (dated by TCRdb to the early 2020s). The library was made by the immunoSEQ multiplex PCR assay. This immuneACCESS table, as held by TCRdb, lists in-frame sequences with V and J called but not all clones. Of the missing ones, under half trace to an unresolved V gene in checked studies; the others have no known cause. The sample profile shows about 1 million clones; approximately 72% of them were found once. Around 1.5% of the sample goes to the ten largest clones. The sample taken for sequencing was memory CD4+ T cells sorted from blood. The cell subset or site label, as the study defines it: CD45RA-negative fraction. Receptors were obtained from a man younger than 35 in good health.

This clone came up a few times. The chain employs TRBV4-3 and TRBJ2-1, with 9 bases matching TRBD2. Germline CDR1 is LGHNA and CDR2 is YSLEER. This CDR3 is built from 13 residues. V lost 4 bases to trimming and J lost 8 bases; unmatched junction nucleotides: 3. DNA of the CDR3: TGCGCCAGCAGCCTAAGACTAGCGGATGAGCAGTTCTTC. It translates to CASSLRLADEQFF.

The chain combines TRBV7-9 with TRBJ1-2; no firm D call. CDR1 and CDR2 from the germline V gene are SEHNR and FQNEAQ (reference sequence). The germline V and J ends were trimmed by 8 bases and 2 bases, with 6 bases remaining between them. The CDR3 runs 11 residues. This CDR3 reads CASEGNYGYTF. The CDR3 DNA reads TGTGCCAGCGAGGGAAACTATGGCTACACCTTC.

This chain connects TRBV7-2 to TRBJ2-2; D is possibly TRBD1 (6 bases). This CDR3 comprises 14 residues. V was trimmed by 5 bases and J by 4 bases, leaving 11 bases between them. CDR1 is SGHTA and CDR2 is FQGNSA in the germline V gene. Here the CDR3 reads CASSSGQITGELFF. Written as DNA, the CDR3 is TGTGCCAGCAGCAGCGGACAGATCACCGGGGAGCTGTTTTTT.

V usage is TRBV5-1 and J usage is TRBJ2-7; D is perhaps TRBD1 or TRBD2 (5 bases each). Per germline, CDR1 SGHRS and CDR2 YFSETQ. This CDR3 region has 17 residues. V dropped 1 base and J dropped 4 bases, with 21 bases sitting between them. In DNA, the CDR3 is TGCGCCAGCAGCTTGAATCTCGGGGTCGCTGCAGGGTACGAGCAGTACTTC. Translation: CASSLNLGVAAGYEQYF.

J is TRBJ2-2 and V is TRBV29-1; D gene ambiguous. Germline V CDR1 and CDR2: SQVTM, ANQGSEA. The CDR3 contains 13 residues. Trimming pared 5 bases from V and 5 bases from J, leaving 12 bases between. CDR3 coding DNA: TGCAGCGTTTTCAGCCGAGCGACCGGGGAGCTGTTTTTT. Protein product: CSVFSRATGELFF.

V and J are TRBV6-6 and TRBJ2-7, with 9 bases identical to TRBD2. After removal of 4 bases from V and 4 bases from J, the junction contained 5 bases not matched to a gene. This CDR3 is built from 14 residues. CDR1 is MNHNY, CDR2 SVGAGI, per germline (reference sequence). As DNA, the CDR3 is TGTGCCAGCAGTTCCCTAGCGGGACGATACGAGCAGTACTTC. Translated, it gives CASSSLAGRYEQYF.

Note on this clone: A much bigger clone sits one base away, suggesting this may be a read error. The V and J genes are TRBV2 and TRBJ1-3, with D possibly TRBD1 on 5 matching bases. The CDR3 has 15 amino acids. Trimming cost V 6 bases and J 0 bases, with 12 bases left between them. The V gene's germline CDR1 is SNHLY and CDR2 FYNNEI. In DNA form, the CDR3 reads TGTGCCAGCAGCGAGGGACTCTACTCTGGAAACACCATATATTTT. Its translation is CASSEGLYSGNTIYF.

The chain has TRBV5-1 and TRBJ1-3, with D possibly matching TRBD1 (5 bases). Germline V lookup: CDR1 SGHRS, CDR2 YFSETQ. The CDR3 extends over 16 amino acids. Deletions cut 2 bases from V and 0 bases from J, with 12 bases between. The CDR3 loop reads CASSLNQGGSGNTIYF. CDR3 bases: TGCGCCAGCAGCTTAAATCAGGGAGGCTCTGGAAACACCATATATTTT.

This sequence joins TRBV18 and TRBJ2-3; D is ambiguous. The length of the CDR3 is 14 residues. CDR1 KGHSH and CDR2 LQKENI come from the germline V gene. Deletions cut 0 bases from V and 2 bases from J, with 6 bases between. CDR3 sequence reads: CASSPPIDTDTQYF. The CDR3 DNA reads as TGTGCCAGCTCACCACCCATCGACACAGATACGCAGTATTTT.

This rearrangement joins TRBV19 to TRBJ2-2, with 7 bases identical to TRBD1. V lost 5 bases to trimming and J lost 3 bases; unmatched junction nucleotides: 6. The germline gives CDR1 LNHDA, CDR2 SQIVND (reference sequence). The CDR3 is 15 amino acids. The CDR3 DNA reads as TGTGCCAGTAGTCATACAGGGGCGGACACCGGGGAGCTGTTTTTT. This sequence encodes CASSHTGADTGELFF.

CDR3 region: CASVSGLAGAPKFF. CDR3 DNA sequence: TGTGCCAGCGTCTCAGGACTAGCGGGAGCACCCAAGTTCTTC. This rearrangement joins TRBV2 to TRBJ2-1, with 13 bases that match TRBD2. The CDR3 extends over 14 amino acids. CDR1 is SNHLY and CDR2 is FYNNEI in the germline V gene. V was clipped by 8 bases and J by 14 bases; unmatched bases: 12.

CDR3 sequence: CASARQGESGELFF. The CDR3 DNA is TGTGCCAGCGCTAGACAGGGGGAGAGCGGGGAGCTGTTTTTT. The gene calls are TRBV7-9 and TRBJ2-2; the match to TRBD1 covers 9 bases. The CDR3 has 14 amino acids. Germline lookup yields CDR1 SEHNR and CDR2 FQNEAQ (reference sequence). Trimming took 8 bases from V and 7 from J; bases not matched to a gene: 8.

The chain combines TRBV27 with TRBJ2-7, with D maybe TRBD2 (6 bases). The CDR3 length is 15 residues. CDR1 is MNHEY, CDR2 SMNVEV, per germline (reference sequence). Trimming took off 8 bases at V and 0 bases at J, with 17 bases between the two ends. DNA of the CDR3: TGTGCCAGCTCTCCGCGGGAAAGGCCCTCCTACGAGCAGTACTTC. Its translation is CASSPRERPSYEQYF.

The CDR3 sequence is CASSRDSPSYEQYF. In DNA, the CDR3 is TGCGCCAGCAGCCGCGACAGTCCCTCCTACGAGCAGTACTTC. The rearrangement uses TRBV5-1 and TRBJ2-7, with D possibly being TRBD1 (5 bases). The germline V gene has CDR1 SGHRS and CDR2 YFSETQ. Between the trimmed V and J ends, which lost 4 bases and 0 bases, there was a span of 11 bases. The CDR3 has 14 residues.

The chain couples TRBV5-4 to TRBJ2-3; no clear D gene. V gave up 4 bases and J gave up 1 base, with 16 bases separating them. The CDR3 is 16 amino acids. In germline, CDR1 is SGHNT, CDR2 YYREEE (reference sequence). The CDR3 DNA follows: TGTGCCAGCAGCCTCGGAGCGACGGCGGGCACAGATACGCAGTATTTT. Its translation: CASSLGATAGTDTQYF.

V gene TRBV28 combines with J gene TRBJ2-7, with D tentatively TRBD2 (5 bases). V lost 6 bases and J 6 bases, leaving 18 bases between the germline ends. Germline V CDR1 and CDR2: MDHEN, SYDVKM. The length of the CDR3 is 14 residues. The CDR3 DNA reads TGTGCCAGCAGCCTCGGCGTTTTCGGACTCGAGCAGTACTTC. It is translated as CASSLGVFGLEQYF.

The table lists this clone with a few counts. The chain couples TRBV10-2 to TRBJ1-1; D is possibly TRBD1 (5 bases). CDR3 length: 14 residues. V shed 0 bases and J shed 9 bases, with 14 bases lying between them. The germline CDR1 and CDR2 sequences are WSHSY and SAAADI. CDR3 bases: TGCGCCAGCAGTGAGTCGGGGACGGTCCCCAAAGCTTTCTTT. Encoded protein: CASSESGTVPKAFF.

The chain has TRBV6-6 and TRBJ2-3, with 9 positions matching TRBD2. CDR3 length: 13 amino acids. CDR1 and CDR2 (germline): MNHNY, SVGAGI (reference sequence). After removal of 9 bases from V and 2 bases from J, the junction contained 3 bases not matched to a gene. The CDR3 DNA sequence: TGTGCCAGTCGACTAGCGGCCACAGATACGCAGTATTTT. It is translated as CASRLAATDTQYF.

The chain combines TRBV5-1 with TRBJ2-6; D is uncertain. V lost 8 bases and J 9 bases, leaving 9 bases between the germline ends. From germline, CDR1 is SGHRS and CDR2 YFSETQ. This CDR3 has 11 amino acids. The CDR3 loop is CASVSNNVLTF. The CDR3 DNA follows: TGCGCCAGTGTCTCCAACAACGTCCTGACTTTC.

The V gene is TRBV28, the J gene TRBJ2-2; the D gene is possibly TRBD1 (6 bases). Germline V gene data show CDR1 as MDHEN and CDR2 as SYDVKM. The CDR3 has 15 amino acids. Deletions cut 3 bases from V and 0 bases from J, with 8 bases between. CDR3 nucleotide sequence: TGTGCCAGCAGTTTCAGGACAGCGAACACCGGGGAGCTGTTTTTT. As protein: CASSFRTANTGELFF.

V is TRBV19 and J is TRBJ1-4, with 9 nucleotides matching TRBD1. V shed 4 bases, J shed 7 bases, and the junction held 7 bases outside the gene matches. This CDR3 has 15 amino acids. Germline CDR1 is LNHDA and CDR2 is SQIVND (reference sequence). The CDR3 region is CASSTLQGAFEKLFF. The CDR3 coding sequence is TGTGCCAGTAGTACATTACAGGGGGCCTTTGAAAAACTGTTTTTT.

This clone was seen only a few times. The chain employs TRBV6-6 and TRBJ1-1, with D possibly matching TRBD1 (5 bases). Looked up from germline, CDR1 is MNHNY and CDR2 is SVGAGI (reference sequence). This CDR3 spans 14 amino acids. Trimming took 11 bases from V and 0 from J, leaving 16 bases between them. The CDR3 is CAGTDSGLNTEAFF. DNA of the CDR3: TGTGCCGGCACAGACAGTGGCCTGAACACTGAAGCTTTCTTT.

The CDR3 region is CASSEARTGAREKLFF. CDR3 DNA sequence: TGTGCCAGCAGTGAAGCGAGAACGGGGGCGCGTGAAAAACTGTTTTTT. The chain carries TRBV6-1 and TRBJ1-4; D is perhaps TRBD1 (6 bases). The V gene lost 0 bases and the J gene lost 7 bases, with 15 bases spanning the gap. Germline CDR1 reads MNHNS; CDR2 reads SASEGT. CDR3 length: 16 residues.

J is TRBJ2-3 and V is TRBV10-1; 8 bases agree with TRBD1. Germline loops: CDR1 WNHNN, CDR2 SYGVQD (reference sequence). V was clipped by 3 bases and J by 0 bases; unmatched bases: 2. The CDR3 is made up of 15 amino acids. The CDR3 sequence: CASSDGTGSTDTQYF. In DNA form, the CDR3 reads TGCGCCAGCAGTGACGGGACAGGAAGCACAGATACGCAGTATTTT.

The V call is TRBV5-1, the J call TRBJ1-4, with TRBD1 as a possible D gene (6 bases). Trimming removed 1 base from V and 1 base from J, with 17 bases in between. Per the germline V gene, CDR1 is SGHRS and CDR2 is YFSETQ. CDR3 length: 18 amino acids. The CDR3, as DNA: TGCGCCAGCAGCTTGTCCCCCCACATGACAGGAACTAATGAAAAACTGTTTTTT. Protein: CASSLSPHMTGTNEKLFF.

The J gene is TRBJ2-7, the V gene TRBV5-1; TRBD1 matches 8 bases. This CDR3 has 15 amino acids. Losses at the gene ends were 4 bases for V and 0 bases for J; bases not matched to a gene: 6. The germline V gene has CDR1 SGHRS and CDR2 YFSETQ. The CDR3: CASSPGQGISYEQYF. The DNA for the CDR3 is TGCGCCAGCAGCCCAGGACAGGGCATCTCCTACGAGCAGTACTTC.